Here is one T cell receptor beta chain with its context. Antigen specificity is unknown. This sample was included in a study of shared clonotypes between healthy human individuals. Study overall: Each donor contributed plates that comprised three CD4 naive, three CD4 memory, two CD8 naive and one CD8 memory. Overall study results and limits: Memory subsets had estimated richness that was generally smaller than that of naive subsets.

The CDR3 extends over 16 amino acids. J lost 3 bases, V lost 4 bases, and 8 bases had no gene match. Germline V lookup: CDR1 SGHRS, CDR2 YFSETQ. Profiled with immunoSEQ multiplex PCR; TCRdb holds only in-frame clones, not every one. The data show around 980,000 clones, roughly 74% seen once. This chain uses TRBV5-1 with TRBJ2-2, with 8 bases matching TRBD2. Sequenced material: memory CD4+ T cells from PBMCs. The subset here: CD45RA-negative fraction. The TCR was taken from a man aged 18 to 30 in good health. Some clones in this sample may be carry-over from other donors' samples. The CDR3 spells CASSIGLAVYTGELFF. The CDR3 nucleotides read TGCGCCAGCAGCATTGGACTAGCCGTCTACACCGGGGAGCTGTTTTTT.